One and the same sample provided the 16 T cell receptor beta chains below, sequenced in a study of blood T cell repertoires in COVID-19. The repertoire was sequenced with immunoSEQ multiplex PCR; TCRdb's copy has only in-frame clones and lacks some. The table lists around 270,000 clones, 70% to 90% of them singletons. Sequenced: peripheral blood. The receptors come from a young man with active or convalescent COVID-19.

The J gene is TRBJ2-2, the V gene TRBV7-3; 8 nucleotides match TRBD1. The CDR3 sequence is 16 residues long. Trimming took 2 bases from V and 6 from J; bases not matched to a gene: 8. Germline CDR1 SGHTA, CDR2 FQGTGA. The CDR3 DNA sequence: TGTGCCAGCAGCTTAGCTCCAGGGGGCGGGGCCGGGGAGCTGTTTTTT. Translated, it gives CASSLAPGGGAGELFF.

The chain joins TRBV19 to TRBJ2-5; TRBD2 matches 8 bases. V was clipped by 8 bases and J by 5 bases; unmatched bases: 19. Germline V gene data show CDR1 as LNHDA and CDR2 as SQIVND (reference sequence). The CDR3 covers 17 residues. CDR3 protein: CASRARSRGGPQETQYF. DNA for the CDR3: TGTGCCAGTCGGGCTCGTTCTCGGGGGGGGCCCCAGGAGACCCAGTACTTC.

Only a few counts were recorded for this clone. J is TRBJ2-7 and V is TRBV5-4; TRBD1 matches at 9 bases. Unmatched junction bases numbered 7, after V lost 3 bases and J lost 3 bases. The CDR3 runs to 15 residues. CDR1 is SGHNT and CDR2 is YYREEE in the germline V gene (reference sequence). CDR3 residues: CASSSPQDRGYEQYF. As DNA, the CDR3 is TGTGCCAGCAGCTCACCACAGGACAGGGGCTACGAGCAGTACTTC.

V and J are TRBV11-2 and TRBJ1-1, with D unclear. The V end was cut by 4 bases, the J end by 7 bases, with 16 bases between. This CDR3 spans 14 amino acids. Germline loops: CDR1 SGHAT, CDR2 FQNNGV. As DNA, the CDR3 is TGTGCCAGCAGCTCCGTTGGGAGTACGGGTGAAGCTTTCTTT. Encoded protein: CASSSVGSTGEAFF.

The gene calls are TRBV7-2 and TRBJ2-2, with 10 bases lining up with TRBD2. Trimming took 4 bases from V and 3 from J; bases not matched to a gene: 5. Germline loops: CDR1 SGHTA, CDR2 FQGNSA. CDR3 length equals 16 residues. Here the CDR3 reads CASSYTSGIYTGELFF. In DNA, the CDR3 is TGTGCCAGCAGCTACACTAGCGGGATTTACACCGGGGAGCTGTTTTTT.

The V call is TRBV9, the J call TRBJ1-6; no clear D gene. Germline V gene lookup returns CDR1 SGDLS and CDR2 YYNGEE. This CDR3 comprises 13 residues. Trimming cost V 1 base and J 10 bases, with 9 bases left between them. The CDR3 DNA reads as TGTGCCAGCAGCGTACAGTCTTCCTCACCCCTCCACTTT. Translated: CASSVQSSSPLHF.

Written as DNA, the CDR3 is TGCGCCAGCGAGGCCCCGGGCGCGGGTGAAGCTTTCTTT. Translating gives CASEAPGAGEAFF. This chain joins TRBV5-1 and TRBJ1-1; no clear D gene. Trimming shortened V by 7 bases and J by 7 bases, and 17 bases separated the two germline ends. In germline, CDR1 is SGHRS, CDR2 YFSETQ. This CDR3 region has 13 residues.

The chain recombines TRBV7-9 with TRBJ1-2; 8 nucleotides line up with TRBD1. With 5 bases clipped from V and 4 bases from J, the junction kept 9 bases outside the gene matches. Germline assignment: CDR1 SEHNR and CDR2 FQNEAQ (reference sequence). This CDR3 is 15 amino acids long. The CDR3 DNA reads as TGTGCCAGCAGCGCACCGGGACAGGACTTCTATGGCTACACCTTC. It is translated as CASSAPGQDFYGYTF.

This clone was picked up a small number of times. J is TRBJ2-1 and V is TRBV18; 8 bases fit TRBD1. V dropped 2 bases and J dropped 2; count of bases not matched to a gene: 2. This CDR3 contains 15 residues. Germline V CDR1 and CDR2: KGHSH, LQKENI. CDR3 nucleotide sequence: TGTGCCAGCTCACCAACAGGGGGACCCTACAATGAGCAGTTCTTC. Amino acid sequence: CASSPTGGPYNEQFF. The full variable domain, in which reference TRBV18 and TRBJ2-1 provide the parts outside the CDR3, is NAGVMQNPRHLVRRRGQEARLRCSPMKGHSHVYWYRQLPEEGLKFMVYLQKENIIDESGMPKERFSAEFPKEGPSILRIQQVVRGDSAAYFCASSPTGGPYNEQFFGPGTRLTVL.

The V call is TRBV6-5, the J call TRBJ1-1; 7 nucleotides align to TRBD1. V shed 0 bases, J shed 4 bases, and the junction held 8 bases outside the gene matches. The V gene's germline CDR1 is MNHEY and CDR2 SVGAGI. The CDR3 runs to 16 residues. CDR3 in DNA: TGTGCCAGCAGTTACTCAAGTAAGGGGGCGGGCACTGAAGCTTTCTTT. Translation: CASSYSSKGAGTEAFF.

The chain joins TRBV14 to TRBJ1-2; D might be TRBD1 (6 bases). The CDR3 consists of 14 residues. CDR1 SGHDN and CDR2 FVKESK come from the germline V gene. Trimming left V 0 bases short and J 6 bases short, with 11 bases between. The CDR3 sequence: CASSQDGDINGYTF. The CDR3 DNA is TGTGCCAGCAGCCAAGATGGGGACATAAATGGCTACACCTTC.

This sequence joins TRBV5-1 and TRBJ2-5, with 8 positions matching TRBD1. V trimming: 3 bases; J trimming: 2 bases; junction bases outside the gene matches: 6. The CDR3 is made up of 15 amino acids. Per germline, CDR1 SGHRS and CDR2 YFSETQ. The CDR3 is CASSSYRDRQETQYF. The CDR3 bases are TGCGCCAGCAGCTCGTACCGGGACAGGCAAGAGACCCAGTACTTC. Variable domain in full (rest from reference TRBV5-1 and TRBJ2-5): KAGVTQTPRYLIKTRGQQVTLSCSPISGHRSVSWYQQTPGQGLQFLFEYFSETQRNKGNFPGRFSGRQFSNSRSEMNVSTLELGDSALYLCASSSYRDRQETQYFGPGTRLLVL.

The rearrangement joins TRBV5-1 to TRBJ2-3; D is undetermined. CDR1 and CDR2 (germline): SGHRS, YFSETQ. The CDR3 has 13 residues. V shed 4 bases and J shed 2 bases, with 8 bases lying between them. CDR3 DNA sequence: TGCGCCAGCAGCAGCACTCCCACAGATACGCAGTATTTT. This gives the protein CASSSTPTDTQYF.

The gene calls are TRBV4-1 and TRBJ1-5; D is possibly TRBD1 (6 bases). V lost 1 base and J lost 7, with 14 bases in between. The CDR3 is 15 residues long. The germline V gene encodes CDR1 MGHRA and CDR2 YSYEKL. The CDR3 protein is CASSQVAGARQPQHF. CDR3 bases: TGCGCCAGCAGCCAAGTGGCGGGGGCTAGGCAGCCCCAGCATTTT.

In this sample, this clone turned up once. The chain uses TRBV15 and TRBJ2-7; the match to TRBD2 covers 8 bases. Trimming took 5 bases from V and 3 from J; bases not matched to a gene: 6. Per the germline V gene, CDR1 is LNHNV and CDR2 is YYDKDF (reference sequence). The CDR3 consists of 14 residues. This chain's CDR3 is CATSEQRGGYEQYF. Written as DNA, the CDR3 is TGTGCCACCAGCGAACAACGGGGGGGCTACGAGCAGTACTTC.

This clone was found a few times. The rearrangement joins TRBV27 to TRBJ1-5; 7 nucleotides align to TRBD1. V trimming: 5 bases; J trimming: 5 bases; junction bases outside the gene matches: 6. From germline, CDR1 is MNHEY and CDR2 SMNVEV (reference sequence). The CDR3 has 14 residues. As DNA, the CDR3 is TGTGCCAGCAGTCGGGACAGTCCCCATCAGCCCCAGCATTTT. Translation: CASSRDSPHQPQHF.